This T cell receptor (beta chain) was obtained from a study of T cells in Graves' hyperthyroidism and ophthalmopathy. Diagnostic decisions used clinical symptoms, serum thyroxine and TRAb, thyroid ultrasound and orbital computed tomography. The CDR3 sequence is 14 residues long. CDR1 is LNHDA and CDR2 is SQIVND in the germline V gene (reference sequence). Trimming took off 5 bases at V and 5 bases at J, with 15 bases between the two ends. From RNA transcripts, TCR beta CDR3 regions were amplified. A set of HTBI primers served as the primers for a first-round RT-PCR of the TCR CDR3. TCRdb redid the calling of the multiplex PCR reads with MiXCR, one entry per CDR3 protein. The sample contains more than 450,000 distinct CDR3 sequences, less than 20% of which appear only once.

Material: blood. The receptor was isolated from a man aged 35 to 55 with Graves' ophthalmopathy. This chain links TRBV19 with TRBJ2-5; D unresolved. CDR3: CASSSLASVETQYF. CDR3 in DNA: TGTGCCAGTAGTTCCCTCGCTTCGGTGGAGACCCAGTACTTC.